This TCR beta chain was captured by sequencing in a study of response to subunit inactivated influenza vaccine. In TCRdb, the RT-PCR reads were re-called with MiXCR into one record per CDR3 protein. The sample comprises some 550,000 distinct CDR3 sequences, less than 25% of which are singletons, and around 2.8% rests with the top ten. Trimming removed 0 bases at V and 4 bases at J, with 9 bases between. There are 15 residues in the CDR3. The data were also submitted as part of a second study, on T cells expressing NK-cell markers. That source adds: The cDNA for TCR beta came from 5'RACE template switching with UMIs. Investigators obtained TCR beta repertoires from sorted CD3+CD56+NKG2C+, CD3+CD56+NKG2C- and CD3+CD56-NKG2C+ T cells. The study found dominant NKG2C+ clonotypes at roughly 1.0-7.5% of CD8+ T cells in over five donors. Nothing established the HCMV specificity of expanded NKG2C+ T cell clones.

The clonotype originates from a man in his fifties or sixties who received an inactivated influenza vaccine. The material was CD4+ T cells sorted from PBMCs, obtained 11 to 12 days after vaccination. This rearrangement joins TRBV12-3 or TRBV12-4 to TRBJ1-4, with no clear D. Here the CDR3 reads CASSLANRNNEKLFF. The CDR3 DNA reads TGTGCCAGCAGTTTAGCAAACAGAAATAATGAAAAACTGTTTTTT.